These 14 T cell receptor beta chains were all obtained from the same sample, sequenced in a study of beta chain features in type 1 diabetes. Reverse transcribing all isolated RNA meant expressed TCRB transcripts were sequenced. Sequenced by immunoSEQ multiplex PCR; TCRdb stores in-frame clones only, minus some. Altogether roughly 400,000 clones are present, approximately 13% being singletons, with the ten largest covering under 0.04%. The sequenced material came from naive CD4+ T cells from blood. These receptor sequences come from a man aged 30 to 45 in good health.

This chain links TRBV6-5 with TRBJ2-3, with D perhaps TRBD1 (6 bases). The CDR3 extends over 15 amino acids. CDR1 MNHEY and CDR2 SVGAGI come from the germline V gene. Trimming took off 5 bases at V and 0 bases at J, with 12 bases between the two ends. In nucleotides, the CDR3 is TGTGCCAGCAGTCCCGGACAGCTGAGCACAGATACGCAGTATTTT. It encodes CASSPGQLSTDTQYF.

This clone appeared many times. The genes are TRBV15 and TRBJ2-7; TRBD2 matches at 8 bases. Looked up from germline, CDR1 is LNHNV and CDR2 is YYDKDF (reference sequence). The CDR3 contains 13 residues. Germline trimming cut 3 bases from V and 3 bases from J; bases unmatched to any gene: 1. CDR3 amino acids: CATSRGLGYEQYV. The CDR3 DNA is TGTGCCACCAGCAGGGGACTAGGCTACGAGCAGTACGTC.

This clone was counted many times. The V and J genes are TRBV29-1 and TRBJ1-1; D gene ambiguous. Germline V gives CDR1 SQVTM, CDR2 ANQGSEA. The CDR3 totals 12 residues. V was trimmed by 4 bases and J by 1 base, leaving 7 bases between them. CDR3 protein: CSVATWNTEAFF. The CDR3 DNA is TGCAGCGTTGCCACTTGGAACACTGAAGCTTTCTTT.

This clone was seen a handful of times. The CDR3 DNA reads as TGTGCCAGCAGCTCCTACTGGGTCCGTAGAAGCACAGATACGCAGTATTTT. As protein: CASSSYWVRRSTDTQYF. This chain links TRBV5-6 with TRBJ2-3; D call uncertain. This CDR3 contains 17 residues. The V and J ends lost 3 bases and 0 bases respectively, with 17 bases between them. Germline assignment: CDR1 SGHDT and CDR2 YYEEEE.

The table lists this clone with a few counts. V gene TRBV4-3 combines with J gene TRBJ1-3; 9 nucleotides align to TRBD1. Germline V CDR1 and CDR2: LGHNA, YSLEER. The CDR3 runs to 14 residues. Losses at the gene ends were 2 bases for V and 8 bases for J; bases not matched to a gene: 4. DNA for the CDR3: TGCGCCAGCAGCCAATCGGGACAGGGCCACACCATATATTTT. Translated: CASSQSGQGHTIYF.

This clone was observed a handful of times. The chain links TRBV29-1 to TRBJ2-3; D not resolved. Per the germline V gene, CDR1 is SQVTM and CDR2 is ANQGSEA. The CDR3 loop spans 10 amino acids. Trimming shortened V by 3 bases and J by 8 bases, and 6 bases separated the two germline ends. CDR3 bases: TGCAGCGTTGACGGCGGTACGCAGTATTTT. It is translated as CSVDGGTQYF.

The rearrangement joins TRBV9 to TRBJ2-6; D is perhaps TRBD1 or TRBD2 (5 bases each). CDR1 and CDR2 from the germline V gene are SGDLS and YYNGEE. The CDR3 spans 14 residues. V shed 0 bases and J shed 13 bases, with 14 bases lying between them. The CDR3 spells CASSVEEGRNVLTF. In DNA, the CDR3 is TGTGCCAGCAGCGTAGAAGAGGGGCGGAATGTCCTGACTTTC.

There are a few counts of this clone. V is TRBV9 and J is TRBJ2-7; either TRBD1 or TRBD2 may fit D (5 bases each). The CDR3 is 16 amino acids. V shed 3 bases and J shed 2 bases, with 18 bases lying between them. CDR1 and CDR2 (germline): SGDLS, YYNGEE. For the CDR3, the DNA is TGTGCCAGCAGCGCCAAGCAAGGGACGGCAACCTACGAGCAGTACTTC. Translating it yields CASSAKQGTATYEQYF.

Notes on this clone: The sample has other DNA sequences that encode this CDR3 too. The chain is built from TRBV7-9 and TRBJ2-3; D possibly matches TRBD1 or TRBD2 (5 bases each). This CDR3 has 14 amino acids. V was cut by 1 base and J by 2 bases, with 7 bases left in between. The germline V gene encodes CDR1 SEHNR and CDR2 FQNEAQ (reference sequence). The CDR3 is CASSLVGTTDTQYF. Written as DNA, the CDR3 is TGTGCCAGCAGCTTAGTCGGGACCACAGATACGCAGTATTTT.

V is TRBV30 and J is TRBJ2-3; no clear D gene. Trimming stripped 3 bases from V and 3 bases from J, with 7 bases between. Germline CDR1 GTSNPN, CDR2 SVGIG (reference sequence). CDR3 length: 12 amino acids. CDR3 protein: CAWRGRTDTQYF. In DNA, the CDR3 is TGTGCCTGGAGGGGCCGTACAGATACGCAGTATTTT.

In this sample, this clone turned up a few times. This chain joins TRBV30 and TRBJ2-7; TRBD1 agrees at 8 bases. The V gene's germline CDR1 is GTSNPN and CDR2 SVGIG (reference sequence). The CDR3 has 15 residues. V shed 2 bases and J 1 base; nucleotides not matched to a gene: 7. CDR3 DNA sequence: TGTGCCTGGAGTCAACAGGGGGGTTCTTCCTACGAGCAGTACGTC. Protein: CAWSQQGGSSYEQYV.

This clone has more than one count but fewer than ten. V and J are TRBV30 and TRBJ2-5; D ambiguous. In germline, CDR1 is GTSNPN, CDR2 SVGIG (reference sequence). The V and J ends lost 3 bases and 5 bases respectively, with 19 bases between them. CDR3 length equals 15 residues. The CDR3 is CAWRSISKESETQYF. The CDR3, as DNA: TGTGCCTGGAGGAGTATATCGAAGGAGAGCGAGACCCAGTACTTC. The whole variable domain, filled in from reference TRBV30 and TRBJ2-5, reads SQTIHQWPATLVQPVGSPLSLECTVEGTSNPNLYWYRQAAGRGLQLLFYSVGIGQISSEVPQNLSASRPQDRQFILSSKKLLLSDSGFYLCAWRSISKESETQYFGPGTRLLVL.

This clone has only a few counts. The chain combines TRBV6-1 with TRBJ1-2; no firm D call. Trimming removed 8 bases at V and 8 bases at J, with 12 bases between. CDR1 and CDR2 from the germline V gene are MNHNS and SASEGT. This CDR3 contains 11 residues. The CDR3 sequence: CASSLGRGYTF. The CDR3 bases are TGTGCCAGCTCTCTGGGCCGCGGCTACACCTTC.

The chain has TRBV5-1 and TRBJ2-7; D tentatively fits TRBD1 or TRBD2 (5 bases each). Germline V gives CDR1 SGHRS, CDR2 YFSETQ. Deletions cut 4 bases from V and 2 bases from J, with 10 bases between. This CDR3 spans 13 amino acids. CDR3 sequence: CASSGGTTYEQYF. In nucleotides, the CDR3 is TGCGCCAGCAGCGGTGGGACGACCTACGAGCAGTACTTC.